The T cell receptor beta chain under discussion was sequenced for a study of cytomegalovirus exposure and HLA in healthy donors. 13 Jbeta primers and 60 Vbeta primers were used for the PCR. Assay used: immunoSEQ multiplex PCR; TCRdb lists only in-frame clones, some missing. The data contain 150,000 to 200,000 clones, roughly 76% of them singletons. The CDR3 has 15 residues. The V end lost 6 bases, the J end lost 3 bases, and 15 bases lay between the germline ends. CDR1 LNHDA and CDR2 SQIVND come from the germline V gene (reference sequence). The origin of this receptor is a human donor in good health. Sequencing used PBMCs. The chain carries TRBV19 and TRBJ1-5; D is possibly TRBD1 (6 bases). DNA for the CDR3: TGTGCCAGTAGACCACCCGGGACATTCAATCAGCCCCAGCATTTT. It yields the protein CASRPPGTFNQPQHF.